This T cell receptor beta chain was captured by sequencing in a study of blood T cell repertoires in COVID-19 (dated by TCRdb to the early 2020s). Describing the broader study: Collaborator samples came from the United States, Italy and Spain and covered acute and convalescent phases of COVID-19. The prospective study material was composed of cDNA or gDNA derived from T cells, B-cell-depleted T cells, or PBMCs. The dataset comprised deeply sampled blood TCRbeta repertoires from subjects exposed to, actively infected with, or recovered from COVID-19. The repertoires were made available in a free public database intended to serve as a resource for research on the immune response to SARS-CoV-2. Samples came from the ongoing ImmuneRACE study (first 160 participants) plus 1,254 subjects from 6 global collaborators. A de-identified subject ID, COVID-19 status, age in years and sex were almost always included in the sample metadata. Where available, HLA class I and class II types were taken from metadata supplied by the sample provider and were not determined by assay-based typing.

In the prospective study, participants were about 18 to 100 years old, resided in about two dozen geographic areas of the United States, and were enrolled through a virtual design. Cohort assignment in the prospective study relied on participant-reported clinical history from a screening survey and a study questionnaire. Each participant in the prospective study had whole blood, serum and a nasopharyngeal or oropharyngeal swab collected by mobile phlebotomists. Participants in the prospective study had the option to provide additional blood draws and questionnaires over an approximately 2-month period. Blood samples from the prospective study were shipped frozen or at room temperature prior to DNA extraction. As for this clone: Its specific antigen is unknown. Base qualities are not recorded, but no much larger clone differs from it by a single base.

Including cysteine and phenylalanine, the CDR3 has 12 amino acids. Here the CDR3 DNA is all that survives: 36 bases in frame from base 1. Via the germline V gene, CDR1 is SQVTM and CDR2 ANQGSEA. V loses 6 bases of germline sequence and J loses 6 bases, and the interval between the two ends is 11 bases. The immunoSEQ Assay, a bias-controlled multiplex PCR, was used to amplify TCRbeta CDR3 regions from genomic DNA. Per the source publication's procedure: Nucleated cell counts per sample were estimated from amplification of reference gene primers within the assay. Sequence reads were collapsed and filtered to measure the absolute abundance of every unique TCRbeta CDR3 rearrangement. Productive Simpson clonality was computed per sample as the square root of Simpson's diversity index over productive rearrangements. TCRdb obtained this table from immuneACCESS and retained in-frame rearrangements with V and J assigned. These tables miss some clones; where compared with another copy, unresolved V genes account for less than half of the shortfall, and the remainder is unexplained. D and trimming come from the DNA, and the V and J calls and clone size come from that table. The sample table contains about 170,000 clones; only one count was recorded for 83% of them. The ten largest make up 3.6% of the sample.

The investigation overall reported the following: The quantity of clinical and demographic metadata differed by source and by participant and was supplied without curation.

The sample comprised PBMCs or T cells enriched from blood (not recorded which). Rearrangement joined TRBV29-1 to TRBJ2-2; tentative D gene TRBD2, with 5 bases matching. The receptor's source is a woman aged 45-65 years in a cohort exposed to, infected with or recovered from COVID-19 (not recorded which). The nucleotide sequence is TGCAGCGTAACTAGTGTCTCCGGGGAGCTGTTTTTT. Its product reads: CSVTSVSGELFF.